This passage covers 20 T cell receptor beta chains from one sample sequenced in a study of CD8 T cells in Susac syndrome. RNA in amounts of 0.5 to 1 ug was reverse transcribed with random hexamers. TCRdb reprocessed the immunoSEQ multiplex PCR reads via MiXCR and lists one record per CDR3 protein. The table has 100,000 to 150,000 distinct CDR3 sequences, around 80% seen once. Sequences were obtained from CD8+ T cells from PBMCs. These TCRs come from a human donor with multiple sclerosis.

The chain uses TRBV19 and TRBJ1-2; D might be TRBD1 (5 bases). V lost 7 bases and J 8 bases, leaving 23 bases between the germline ends. CDR3 length: 15 amino acids. In germline, CDR1 is LNHDA, CDR2 SQIVND (reference sequence). This chain's CDR3 is CASTRSPGGVTGYTF. Written as DNA, the CDR3 is TGTGCCAGTACTCGTTCACCTGGGGGGGTAACGGGCTACACCTTC.

The V and J genes are TRBV3-1 and TRBJ1-3; D gene ambiguous. V was pared by 3 bases and J by 0 bases, with 6 bases between. The CDR3 is 14 residues long. Germline CDR1 and CDR2: LGHDT and YNNKEL (reference sequence). In nucleotides, the CDR3 is TGTGCCAGCAGCCAGCTCTTCTCTGGAAACACCATATATTTT. Translated: CASSQLFSGNTIYF.

This clonotype was picked up a small number of times. The chain combines TRBV6-1 with TRBJ2-7, with TRBD1 matching 8 bases. The V gene end was trimmed by 8 bases and the J gene end by 1 base; junction bases not matched to a gene: 7. Germline V lookup: CDR1 MNHNS, CDR2 SASEGT. The CDR3 is 14 amino acids. CDR3 DNA sequence: TGTGCCAGCGGGGCCAGGGGGCAGTCCTACGAGCAGTACTTC. It yields the protein CASGARGQSYEQYF.

The chain links TRBV9 to TRBJ2-7; TRBD2 is a possible D gene (5 bases). The CDR3 has 13 residues. Between the trimmed V and J ends, which lost 4 bases and 5 bases, there was a span of 13 bases. The germline CDR1 and CDR2 sequences are SGDLS and YYNGEE. CDR3 in amino acids: CASSTPGWDEQYF. The CDR3 DNA reads TGTGCCAGCAGCACCCCGGGGTGGGACGAGCAGTACTTC.

J is TRBJ2-7 and V is TRBV6-5, with 9 bases matching TRBD1. CDR3 length: 18 amino acids. Trimming removed 0 bases from V and 2 bases from J; junction bases left unmatched: 11. The germline gives CDR1 MNHEY, CDR2 SVGAGI. CDR3 sequence: CASSYSRVQGASAYEQYF. The CDR3 DNA follows: TGTGCCAGCAGTTACTCGAGGGTACAGGGGGCGTCGGCCTACGAGCAGTACTTC.

This clonotype was seen once. CDR3 in DNA: TGTGCTAGTGGTCACGGAAGACGAGCCCTATACAATGAGCAGTTCTTC. The encoded protein is CASGHGRRALYNEQFF. The chain links TRBV12-5 to TRBJ2-1; D ambiguous. Germline loops: CDR1 LGHNT, CDR2 FRNRAP. V was trimmed by 5 bases and J by 4 bases, leaving 18 bases between them. The CDR3 has 16 residues.

The V and J genes are TRBV7-9 and TRBJ2-7, with D uncertain. V gave up 5 bases and J gave up 7 bases, with 15 bases separating them. CDR1 SEHNR and CDR2 FQNEAQ come from the germline V gene (reference sequence). The CDR3 covers 13 residues. This CDR3 reads CASSAGLYGEQYF. CDR3 nucleotides: TGTGCCAGCAGCGCCGGGTTATACGGGGAGCAGTACTTC.

V and J are TRBV12-3 or TRBV12-4 and TRBJ1-2; D unresolved. This CDR3 has 14 residues. V was trimmed by 5 bases and J by 2 bases, leaving 12 bases between them. The CDR3 sequence: CASSGYRANYGYTF. The CDR3 coding sequence is TGTGCCAGCAGTGGGTACCGGGCCAACTATGGCTACACCTTC.

The chain employs TRBV19 and TRBJ1-2, with D unresolved. The CDR3 runs to 15 residues. With 5 bases removed from V and 4 bases from J, the gap between germline ends came to 17 bases. Germline V gene lookup returns CDR1 LNHDA and CDR2 SQIVND (reference sequence). The CDR3 sequence is CASSFQAVLVYGYTF. The CDR3 DNA is TGTGCCAGTAGTTTCCAGGCCGTACTGGTCTATGGCTACACCTTC.

This clonotype was found a few times. This chain links TRBV7-2 with TRBJ2-7; D is unresolved. V shed 8 bases and J shed 2 bases, with 13 bases lying between them. The germline V gene encodes CDR1 SGHTA and CDR2 FQGNSA. CDR3 size: 13 residues. The CDR3 protein is CASAQVDPYEQYV. The DNA for the CDR3 is TGTGCCAGCGCCCAGGTGGACCCCTACGAGCAGTACGTC.

The chain uses TRBV30 and TRBJ2-1, with D unresolved. There are 14 residues in the CDR3. Germline V gene lookup returns CDR1 GTSNPN and CDR2 SVGIG (reference sequence). The CDR3 region is CALDSQLSYNEQFF. The CDR3 DNA follows: TGTGCACTCGACTCCCAGCTTTCCTACAATGAGCAGTTCTTC.

The chain recombines TRBV27 with TRBJ2-5; 10 positions match TRBD2. V was clipped by 7 bases and J by 2 bases; unmatched bases: 13. The length of the CDR3 is 17 residues. Germline CDR1 is MNHEY and CDR2 is SMNVEV (reference sequence). Here the CDR3 reads CASTPRGLAPVQETQYF. Here the CDR3 DNA reads TGTGCCAGCACCCCAAGGGGACTAGCGCCGGTACAAGAGACCCAGTACTTC.

The genes are TRBV24-1 and TRBJ1-3; D remains unclear. The germline gives CDR1 KGHDR, CDR2 SFDVKD. There are 13 residues in the CDR3. Trimming stripped 9 bases from V and 0 bases from J, with 8 bases between. The CDR3: CATSDFSGNTIYF. CDR3 nucleotide sequence: TGTGCCACCTCGGACTTCTCTGGAAACACCATATATTTT.

This clonotype was detected a few times. The rearrangement joins TRBV12-3 or TRBV12-4 to TRBJ2-5, with 9 bases lining up with TRBD2. The CDR3 loop spans 15 amino acids. Germline trimming cut 1 base from V and 4 bases from J; bases unmatched to any gene: 4. This chain's CDR3 is CASSLGVAGVETQYF. The CDR3 DNA reads as TGTGCCAGCAGTTTAGGGGTAGCGGGAGTAGAGACCCAGTACTTC.

The V call is TRBV7-2, the J call TRBJ1-1; D remains ambiguous. Germline-derived CDR1 and CDR2 are SGHTA and FQGNSA. V shed 5 bases and J shed 6 bases, with 13 bases lying between them. The CDR3 is made up of 13 amino acids. CDR3 bases: TGTGCCAGCAGCCCATACCTTAGGGCTGAAGCTTTCTTT. It yields the protein CASSPYLRAEAFF.

The chain employs TRBV29-1 and TRBJ2-5; a weak D match, TRBD1 (6 bases). Looked up from germline, CDR1 is SQVTM and CDR2 is ANQGSEA. V was shortened by 1 base and J by 5 bases, with 17 bases between the two germline ends. The CDR3 runs 15 residues. The CDR3 spells CSVEVLAGVKETQYF. For the CDR3, the DNA is TGCAGCGTTGAAGTTTTGGCAGGGGTGAAGGAGACCCAGTACTTC.

Only a few counts were recorded for this clonotype. The chain has TRBV19 and TRBJ1-5; D gene ambiguous. Trimming took 0 bases from V and 6 from J, leaving 6 bases between them. Germline lookup yields CDR1 LNHDA and CDR2 SQIVND (reference sequence). The CDR3 spans 13 residues. CDR3 in amino acids: CASSIDPTQPQHF. The CDR3 region has the DNA TGTGCCAGTAGTATAGACCCTACTCAGCCCCAGCATTTT.

The CDR3 loop reads CASSPPFEREKLFF. Here the CDR3 DNA reads TGTGCCAGCAGCCCTCCTTTTGAAAGAGAAAAACTGTTTTTT. The genes are TRBV4-2 and TRBJ1-4; D gene ambiguous. Germline lookup yields CDR1 LGHNA and CDR2 YNFKEQ. Trimming took off 4 bases at V and 8 bases at J, with 14 bases between the two ends. This CDR3 contains 14 residues.

V is TRBV4-3 and J is TRBJ1-5; D perhaps matches TRBD1 (5 bases). There are 17 residues in the CDR3. Germline loops: CDR1 LGHNA, CDR2 YSLEER. The germline V and J ends were trimmed by 0 bases and 5 bases, with 17 bases remaining between them. CDR3 nucleotide sequence: TGCGCCAGCAGCCAAGATGCCCGGGACGGAGGATATCAGCCCCAGCATTTT. This translates into CASSQDARDGGYQPQHF.

The chain links TRBV11-3 to TRBJ1-3; possibly TRBD1 for D (5 bases). V was shortened by 4 bases and J by 7 bases, with 20 bases between the two germline ends. CDR1 is SGHNT and CDR2 is YENEEA in the germline V gene. The CDR3 extends over 16 amino acids. CDR3 loop: CASSSPIRTRNNTIYF. For the CDR3, the DNA is TGTGCCAGCAGCTCCCCGATCCGGACACGGAATAACACCATATATTTT. Based on the CDR3 plus reference TRBV11-3 and TRBJ1-3, the full variable domain is EAGVVQSPRYKIIEKKQPVAFWCNPISGHNTLYWYLQNLGQGPELLIRYENEEAVDDSQLPKDRFSAERLKGVDSTLKIQPAELGDSAVYLCASSSPIRTRNNTIYFGEGSWLTVV.